These T cell receptor beta chains were read from a single sample in a study of tumor and adjacent non-tumor tissue in lung cancer. TCRdb itself ran the multiplex PCR reads through MiXCR, one entry per CDR3 protein. Of 60,000 to 85,000 distinct CDR3 sequences listed, over 75% were seen once; the top ten hold roughly 15%. Sequencing input: lung tumor tissue. The receptor set was obtained from a woman aged 45-65 years with non-small cell lung cancer. The conserved cysteine and the conserved F or W are not part of the CDR3 here.

j_call v_call cdr3_aa
TRBJ2-3 TRBV19 ASRITGGPGDTQY
TRBJ2-3 TRBV29-1 SVAYFGGQGRQY
TRBJ2-3 TRBV20-1 SAGVGLAGAITDTQY
TRBJ2-1 TRBV19 ASGSRGLGSNNEQF
TRBJ2-3 TRBV4-3 ASSQDPGTGRDTQY
TRBJ1-2 TRBV12-3/TRBV12-4 ASSPTNKNNGYT
TRBJ2-5 TRBV11-2 AKSLTGETQN
TRBJ2-1 TRBV24-1 ATSMASNRSYNELF
TRBJ2-7 TRBV20-1 SAEPGTGGYNQY
TRBJ2-1 TRBV11-2 ASSFIGKGDNEQF
TRBJ2-6 TRBV12-3/TRBV12-4 AISTSTGDEANLLT
TRBJ2-1 TRBV11-2 ASTPEDVESSYNEQF
TRBJ2-1 TRBV20-1 SDPGAYEQF
TRBJ2-6 TRBV5-5 ASSLVGGSSGANVPT
TRBJ2-1 TRBV4-1 TSRGPGGPNEQF
TRBJ1-1 TRBV5-4 ASSLVGNAQAF
TRBJ2-5 TRBV28 ASSSPTSGVRETQY
TRBJ2-1 TRBV29-1 SVNLPGGRSHNEQF
TRBJ2-6 TRBV4-2 ANSQDKFGTGAPGANVLT
TRBJ1-1 TRBV6-1 ASSKGTAARTEAF
TRBJ2-7 TRBV6-1 ATSGTTSYEQY
TRBJ2-1 TRBV4-3 ASSQDRGLRNEEF
TRBJ2-7 TRBV28 ASREVARLSEQD
TRBJ1-6 TRBV20-1 SARLNGVVSRTEQGSPLH
TRBJ2-1 TRBV12-3/TRBV12-4 ASGLAPMQF
TRBJ1-3 TRBV10-3 AISDMATGRSSGNTIY
TRBJ2-3 TRBV20-1 SAAGPTAGSADTQY
TRBJ2-5 TRBV6-6 ASSPGNPPGAQY
TRBJ2-3 TRBV6-1 ASSARVSTGTQY
TRBJ2-1 TRBV20-1 SARSLSDSYNGQF
TRBJ2-2 TRBV20-1 SAPRGQVGELF
TRBJ2-5 TRBV12-3/TRBV12-4 ASSPAAFGLAGVAETQY
TRBJ1-1 TRBV29-1 SVRQQLNTETF
TRBJ2-5 TRBV5-4 ASSAGTSGSYETQY
TRBJ1-3 TRBV4-3 ASSQTRTDYSGKSIY
TRBJ2-1 TRBV12-5 ASGLAIGTCNNEQF
TRBJ2-1 TRBV20-1 SAPGGNFQF
TRBJ1-2 TRBV12-3/TRBV12-4 TSNPTNKNYGYT
TRBJ2-5 TRBV18 ASSPGSGYLETQY
TRBJ2-3 TRBV14 ASSRDLRDTQY
TRBJ2-7 TRBV5-5 ASSLASGEVVTYEQY
TRBJ2-1 TRBV29-1 SVEGASPRSYDEQF
TRBJ2-2 TRBV28 TSSWTGGSAGELF
TRBJ2-5 TRBV20-1 CANKEGIWTQY